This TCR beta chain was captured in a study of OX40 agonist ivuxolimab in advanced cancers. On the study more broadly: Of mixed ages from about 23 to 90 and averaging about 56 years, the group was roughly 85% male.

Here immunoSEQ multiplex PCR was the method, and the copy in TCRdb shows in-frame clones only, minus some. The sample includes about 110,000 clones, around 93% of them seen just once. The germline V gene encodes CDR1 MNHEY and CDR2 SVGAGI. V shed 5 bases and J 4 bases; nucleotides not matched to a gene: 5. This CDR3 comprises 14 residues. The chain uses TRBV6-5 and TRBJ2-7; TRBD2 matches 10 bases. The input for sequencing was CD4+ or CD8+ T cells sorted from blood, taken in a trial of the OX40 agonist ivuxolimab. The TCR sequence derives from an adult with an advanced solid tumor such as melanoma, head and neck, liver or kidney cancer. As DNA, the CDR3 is TGTGCCAGCAGTGCCAGCGGGGGGGCGTACGAGCAGTACTTC. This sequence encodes CASSASGGAYEQYF.